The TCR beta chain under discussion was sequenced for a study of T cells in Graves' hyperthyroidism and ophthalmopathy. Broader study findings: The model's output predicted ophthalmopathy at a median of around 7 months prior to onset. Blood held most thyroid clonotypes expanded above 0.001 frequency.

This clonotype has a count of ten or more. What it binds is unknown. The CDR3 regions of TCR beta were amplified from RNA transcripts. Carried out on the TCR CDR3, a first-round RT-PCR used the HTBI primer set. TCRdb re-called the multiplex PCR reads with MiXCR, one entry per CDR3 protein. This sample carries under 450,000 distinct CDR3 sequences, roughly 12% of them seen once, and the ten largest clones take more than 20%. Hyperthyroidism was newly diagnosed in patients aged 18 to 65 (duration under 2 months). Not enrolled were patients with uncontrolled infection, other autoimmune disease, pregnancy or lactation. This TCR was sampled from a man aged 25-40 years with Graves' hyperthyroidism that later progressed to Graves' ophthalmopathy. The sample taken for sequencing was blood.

In DNA, the CDR3 is TGTGCCAGCAGCTTACGGACACCGAACACCGGGGAGCTGTTTTTT. It yields the protein CASSLRTPNTGELFF. The rearrangement uses TRBV11-1 and TRBJ2-2; D might be TRBD1 (5 bases). The CDR3 has 15 amino acids. Germline CDR1 and CDR2: SGHAT and FQDESV (reference sequence). The V gene lost 2 bases and the J gene lost 0 bases, with 7 bases spanning the gap.